The clone carrying this T cell receptor (beta chain) was seen once. The CDR3 consists of 11 residues. Germline CDR1 and CDR2: MDHEN and SYDVKM. Losses at the gene ends were 3 bases for V and 10 bases for J; bases not matched to a gene: 2. The data belong to a study of blood T cell repertoires in COVID-19. The method was immunoSEQ multiplex PCR; TCRdb's version includes in-frame clones alone and lacks a portion of them. The sample has 250,000 or so clones; 70% to 90% are singletons. The sequencing input was PBMCs or T cells enriched from blood (not recorded which). V usage is TRBV28 and J usage is TRBJ1-1; 7 nucleotides agree with TRBD1. This TCR came from a man in his thirties or forties who had recovered from COVID-19. This chain's CDR3 is CASSFRDRAFF. Here the CDR3 DNA reads TGTGCCAGCAGTTTCCGGGACAGAGCTTTCTTT.